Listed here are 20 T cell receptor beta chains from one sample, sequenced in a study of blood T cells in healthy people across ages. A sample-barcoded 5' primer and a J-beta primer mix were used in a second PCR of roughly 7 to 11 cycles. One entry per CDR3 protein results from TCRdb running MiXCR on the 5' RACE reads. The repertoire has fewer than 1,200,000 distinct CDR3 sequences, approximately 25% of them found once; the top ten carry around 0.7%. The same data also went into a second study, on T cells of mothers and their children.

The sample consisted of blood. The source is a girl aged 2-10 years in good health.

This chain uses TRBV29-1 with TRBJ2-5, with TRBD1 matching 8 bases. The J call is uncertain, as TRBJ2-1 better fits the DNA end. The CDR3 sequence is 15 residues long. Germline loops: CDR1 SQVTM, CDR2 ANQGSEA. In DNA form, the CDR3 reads TGCAGCGTTAACACAGGGGGGTTTAAAAACAATGAGCAGTTCTTC. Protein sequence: CSVNTGGFKNNEQFF.

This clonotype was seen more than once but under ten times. The CDR3 sequence: CASSSKRRPTSTHTDTQYF. The CDR3 DNA reads as TGTGCCAGCAGCTCTAAAAGGCGCCCAACATCGACTCACACAGATACGCAGTATTTT. V gene TRBV21-1 combines with J gene TRBJ2-3; TRBD1 is taken as the D call from the table, unchecked against the DNA. TRBV21-1 is a recognized pseudogene. This CDR3 comprises 19 residues.

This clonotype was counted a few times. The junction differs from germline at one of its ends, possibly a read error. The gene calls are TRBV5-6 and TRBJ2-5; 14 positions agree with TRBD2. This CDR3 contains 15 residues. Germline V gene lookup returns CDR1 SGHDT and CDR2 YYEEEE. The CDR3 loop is CASSVGLAGAETRYF. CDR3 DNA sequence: TGTGCCAGCAGCGTGGGACTAGCGGGAGCGGAGACCCGGTACTTC.

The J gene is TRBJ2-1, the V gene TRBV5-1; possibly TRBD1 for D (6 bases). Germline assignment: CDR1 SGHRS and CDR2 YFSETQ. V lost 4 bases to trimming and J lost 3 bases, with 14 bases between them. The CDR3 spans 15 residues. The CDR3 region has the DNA TGCGCCAGCAGCCTGGAACAGGGTTACTACAATGAGCAGTTCTTC. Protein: CASSLEQGYYNEQFF.

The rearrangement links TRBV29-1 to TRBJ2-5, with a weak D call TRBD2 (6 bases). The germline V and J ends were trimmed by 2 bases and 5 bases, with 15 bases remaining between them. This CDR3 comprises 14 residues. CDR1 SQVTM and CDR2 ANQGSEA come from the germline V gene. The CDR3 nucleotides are TGCAGCGTTGAATCGCGGGAACTCTGGGAGACCCAGTACTTC. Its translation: CSVESRELWETQYF.

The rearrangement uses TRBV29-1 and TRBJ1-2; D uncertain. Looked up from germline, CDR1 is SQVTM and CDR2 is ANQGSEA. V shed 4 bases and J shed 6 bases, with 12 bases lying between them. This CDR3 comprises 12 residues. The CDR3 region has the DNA TGCAGCGTTGGTTATCAAGGAGATGGCTACACCTTC. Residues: CSVGYQGDGYTF.

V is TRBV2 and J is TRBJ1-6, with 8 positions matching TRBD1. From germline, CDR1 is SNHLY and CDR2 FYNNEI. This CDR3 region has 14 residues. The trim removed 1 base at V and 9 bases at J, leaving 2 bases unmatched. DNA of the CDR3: TGTGCCAGCAGTGAAGGACAGGGGAGTTCACCCCTCCACTTT. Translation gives CASSEGQGSSPLHF.

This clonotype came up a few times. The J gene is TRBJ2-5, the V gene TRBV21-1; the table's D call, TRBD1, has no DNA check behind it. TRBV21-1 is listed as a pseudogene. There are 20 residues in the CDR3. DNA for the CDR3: TGTGCCAGCAGCGAAAACGCATGCCAGAGAAAGGACAGGCACGAAGAGACCCAGTACTTC. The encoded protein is CASSENACQRKDRHEETQYF.

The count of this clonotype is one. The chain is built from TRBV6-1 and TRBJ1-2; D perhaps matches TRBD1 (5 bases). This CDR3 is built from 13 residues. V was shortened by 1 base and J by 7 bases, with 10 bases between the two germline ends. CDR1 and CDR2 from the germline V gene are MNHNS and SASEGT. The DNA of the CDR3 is TGTGCCAGCAGTGAAGTAGGGGCGGGTGGCTACACCTTC. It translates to CASSEVGAGGYTF.

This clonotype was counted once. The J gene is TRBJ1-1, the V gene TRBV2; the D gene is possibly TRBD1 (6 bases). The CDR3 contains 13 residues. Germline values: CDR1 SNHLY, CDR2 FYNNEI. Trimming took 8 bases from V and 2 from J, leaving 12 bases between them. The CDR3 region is CASVGQTNTEAFF. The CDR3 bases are TGTGCCAGCGTTGGACAGACAAACACTGAAGCTTTCTTT. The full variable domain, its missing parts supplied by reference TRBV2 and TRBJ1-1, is EPEVTQTPSHQVTQMGQEVILRCVPISNHLYFYWYRQILGQKVEFLVSFYNNEISEKSEIFDDQFSVERPDGSNFTLKIRSTKLEDSAMYFCASVGQTNTEAFFGQGTRLTVV.

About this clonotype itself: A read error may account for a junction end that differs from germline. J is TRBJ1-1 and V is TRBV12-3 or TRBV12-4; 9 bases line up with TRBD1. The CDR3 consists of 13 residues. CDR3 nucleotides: TGTGCCAGCAGGACAGGGGGGAACCCTGAAGCTTTCTTT. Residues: CASRTGGNPEAFF.

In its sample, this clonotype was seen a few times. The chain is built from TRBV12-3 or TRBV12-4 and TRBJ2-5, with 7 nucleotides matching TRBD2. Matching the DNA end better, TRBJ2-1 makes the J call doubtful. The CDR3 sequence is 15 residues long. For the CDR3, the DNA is TGTGCCAGCAGTTTAGCTCCGGGAGGATACAATGAGCAGTTCTTC. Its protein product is CASSLAPGGYNEQFF.

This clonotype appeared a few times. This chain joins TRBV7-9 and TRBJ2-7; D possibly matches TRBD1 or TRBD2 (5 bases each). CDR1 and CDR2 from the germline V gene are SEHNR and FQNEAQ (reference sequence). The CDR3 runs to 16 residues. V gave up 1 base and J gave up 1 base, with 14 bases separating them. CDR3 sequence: CASSLVDWDRSYEQYF. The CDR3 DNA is TGTGCCAGCAGCTTAGTGGACTGGGACCGATCCTACGAGCAGTACTTC. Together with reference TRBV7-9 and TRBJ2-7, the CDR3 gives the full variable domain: DTGVSQNPRHKITKRGQNVTFRCDPISEHNRLYWYRQTLGQGPEFLTYFQNEAQLEKSRLLSDRFSAERPKGSFSTLEIQRTEQGDSAMYLCASSLVDWDRSYEQYFGPGTRLTVT.

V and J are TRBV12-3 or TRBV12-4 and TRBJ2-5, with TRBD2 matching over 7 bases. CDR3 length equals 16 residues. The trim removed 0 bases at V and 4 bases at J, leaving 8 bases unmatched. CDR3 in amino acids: CASSLASWGGGETQYF. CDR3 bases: TGTGCCAGCAGTTTAGCCAGCTGGGGCGGGGGAGAGACCCAGTACTTC.

In DNA, the CDR3 is TGTGCCAGCAGCGGCGAAGGGGGCAGTTTTGAAAAACTGTTTTTT. This gives the protein CASSGEGGSFEKLFF. The chain has TRBV9 and TRBJ1-4; 7 bases fit TRBD1. The germline V gene has CDR1 SGDLS and CDR2 YYNGEE. V dropped 3 bases and J dropped 7; count of bases not matched to a gene: 9. The CDR3 sequence is 15 residues long.

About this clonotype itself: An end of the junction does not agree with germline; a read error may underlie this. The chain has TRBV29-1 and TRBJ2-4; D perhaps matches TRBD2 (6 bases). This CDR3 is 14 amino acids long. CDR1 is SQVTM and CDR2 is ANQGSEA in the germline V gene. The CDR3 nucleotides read TGCAGCGTTGTTGGGAAACTAGCCAAAAGCATTCAGTACTTC. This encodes CSVVGKLAKSIQYF.

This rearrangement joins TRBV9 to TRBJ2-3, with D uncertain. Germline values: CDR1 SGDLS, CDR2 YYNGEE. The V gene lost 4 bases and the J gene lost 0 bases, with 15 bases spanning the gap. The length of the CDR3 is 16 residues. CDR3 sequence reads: CASSPFAGQSTDTQYF. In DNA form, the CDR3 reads TGTGCCAGCAGCCCCTTTGCCGGGCAGAGCACAGATACGCAGTATTTT.

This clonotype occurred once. CDR3 protein: CASSQRGSNSYEQYF. Written as DNA, the CDR3 is TGCGCCAGCAGCCAAAGGGGGTCGAACTCCTACGAGCAGTACTTC. The gene calls are TRBV4-1 and TRBJ2-5; tentative D call: TRBD1 (6 bases). TRBJ2-7 explains the end of the DNA better; the J call may be wrong. This CDR3 is 15 amino acids long. Germline values: CDR1 MGHRA, CDR2 YSYEKL.

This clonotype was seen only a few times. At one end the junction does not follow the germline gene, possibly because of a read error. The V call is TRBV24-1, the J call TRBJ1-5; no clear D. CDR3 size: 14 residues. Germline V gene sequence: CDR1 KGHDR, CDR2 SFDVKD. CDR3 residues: CATSGEVGNQPQRF. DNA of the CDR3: TGTGCCACCAGTGGGGAAGTAGGCAATCAGCCCCAGCGTTTT.

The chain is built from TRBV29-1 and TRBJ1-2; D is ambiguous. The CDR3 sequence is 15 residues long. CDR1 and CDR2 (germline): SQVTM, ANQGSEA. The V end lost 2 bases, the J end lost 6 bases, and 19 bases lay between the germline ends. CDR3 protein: CSVEWLSTRINGYTF. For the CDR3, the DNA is TGCAGCGTTGAATGGCTATCTACGAGGATCAATGGCTACACCTTC.